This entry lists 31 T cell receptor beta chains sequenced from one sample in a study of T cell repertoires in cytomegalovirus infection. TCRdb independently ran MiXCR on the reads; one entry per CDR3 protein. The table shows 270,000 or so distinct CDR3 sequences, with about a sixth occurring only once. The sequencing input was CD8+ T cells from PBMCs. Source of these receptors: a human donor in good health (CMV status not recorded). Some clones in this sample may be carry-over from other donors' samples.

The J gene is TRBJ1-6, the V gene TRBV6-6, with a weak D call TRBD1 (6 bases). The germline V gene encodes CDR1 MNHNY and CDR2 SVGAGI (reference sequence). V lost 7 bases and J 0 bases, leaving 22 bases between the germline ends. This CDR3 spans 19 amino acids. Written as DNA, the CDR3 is TGTGCCAGCAAAGAAAGACAGGCCACGGCGAGCTCCTATAATTCACCCCTCCACTTT. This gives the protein CASKERQATASSYNSPLHF.

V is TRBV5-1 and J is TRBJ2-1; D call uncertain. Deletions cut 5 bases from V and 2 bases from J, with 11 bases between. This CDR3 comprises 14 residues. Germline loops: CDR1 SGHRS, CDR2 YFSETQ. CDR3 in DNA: TGCGCCAGCAGATCTGACCCAACCTACAATGAGCAGTTCTTC. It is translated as CASRSDPTYNEQFF.

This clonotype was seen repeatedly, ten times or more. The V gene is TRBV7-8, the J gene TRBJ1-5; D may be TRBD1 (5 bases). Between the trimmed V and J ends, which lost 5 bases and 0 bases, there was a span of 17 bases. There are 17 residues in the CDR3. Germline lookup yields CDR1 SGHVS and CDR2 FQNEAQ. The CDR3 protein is CASSEGHSQYSNQPQHF. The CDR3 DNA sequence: TGTGCCAGCAGCGAAGGACACAGTCAATATAGCAATCAGCCCCAGCATTTT.

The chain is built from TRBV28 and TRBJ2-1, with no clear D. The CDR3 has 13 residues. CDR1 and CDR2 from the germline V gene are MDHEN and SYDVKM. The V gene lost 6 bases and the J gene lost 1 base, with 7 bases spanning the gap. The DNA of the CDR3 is TGTGCCAGCAGGGGAAGGTCCTACAATGAGCAGTTCTTC. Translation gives CASRGRSYNEQFF. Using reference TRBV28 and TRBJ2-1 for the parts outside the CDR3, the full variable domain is DVKVTQSSRYLVKRTGEKVFLECVQDMDHENMFWYRQDPGLGLRLIYFSYDVKMKEKGDIPEGYSVSREKKERFSLILESASTNQTSMYLCASRGRSYNEQFFGPGTRLTVL.

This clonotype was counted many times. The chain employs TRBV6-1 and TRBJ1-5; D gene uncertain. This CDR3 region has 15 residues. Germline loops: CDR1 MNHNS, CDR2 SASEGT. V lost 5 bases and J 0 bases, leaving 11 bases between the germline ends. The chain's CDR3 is CASSYGPYSNQPQHF. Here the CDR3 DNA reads TGTGCCAGCAGTTATGGTCCATATAGCAATCAGCCCCAGCATTTT.

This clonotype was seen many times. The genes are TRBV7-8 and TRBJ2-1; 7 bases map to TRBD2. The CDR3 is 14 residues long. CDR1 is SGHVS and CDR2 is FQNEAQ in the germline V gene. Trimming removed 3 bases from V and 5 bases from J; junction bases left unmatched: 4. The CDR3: CASSLAGVNNEQFF. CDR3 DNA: TGTGCCAGCAGCTTGGCGGGGGTAAACAATGAGCAGTTCTTC.

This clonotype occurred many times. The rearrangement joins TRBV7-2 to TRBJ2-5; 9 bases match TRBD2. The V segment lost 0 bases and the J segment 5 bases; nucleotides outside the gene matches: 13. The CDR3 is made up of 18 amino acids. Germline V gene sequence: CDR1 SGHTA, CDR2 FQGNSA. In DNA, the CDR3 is TGTGCCAGCAGCTTAGCCGGCTTCGCGGGGGGGCGAAGGGAGACCCAGTACTTC. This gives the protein CASSLAGFAGGRRETQYF.

The DNA for the CDR3 is TGTGCCAGCAGTTTATCCCCCTGGTCGGGTTCACCCCTCCACTTT. Translation: CASSLSPWSGSPLHF. V usage is TRBV27 and J usage is TRBJ1-6; D is unresolved. V dropped 0 bases and J dropped 9 bases, with 12 bases sitting between them. CDR1 and CDR2 (germline): MNHEY, SMNVEV (reference sequence). CDR3 length: 15 amino acids.

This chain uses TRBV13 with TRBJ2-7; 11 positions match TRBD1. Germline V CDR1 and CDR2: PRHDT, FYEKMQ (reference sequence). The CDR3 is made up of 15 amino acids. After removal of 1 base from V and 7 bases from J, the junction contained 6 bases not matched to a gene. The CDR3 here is CASSLVGTGGSEQYF. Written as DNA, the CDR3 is TGTGCCAGCAGCTTAGTGGGGACAGGGGGATCTGAGCAGTACTTC.

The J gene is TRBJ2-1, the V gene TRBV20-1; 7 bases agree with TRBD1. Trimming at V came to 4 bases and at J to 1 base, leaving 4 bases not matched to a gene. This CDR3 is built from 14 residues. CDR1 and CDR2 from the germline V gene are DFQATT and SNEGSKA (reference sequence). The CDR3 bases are TGCAGTGCTATGACAGGGAAGTCCTACAATGAGCAGTTCTTC. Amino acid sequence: CSAMTGKSYNEQFF.

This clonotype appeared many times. In nucleotides, the CDR3 is TGTGCCAGCAGTGCAGGGGGCTGGGACACTGAAGCTTTCTTT. It translates to CASSAGGWDTEAFF. This chain joins TRBV7-9 and TRBJ1-1; 8 bases are a match to TRBD1. The CDR3 has 14 amino acids. V lost 6 bases to trimming and J lost 3 bases; unmatched junction nucleotides: 6. CDR1 and CDR2 from the germline V gene are SEHNR and FQNEAQ (reference sequence).

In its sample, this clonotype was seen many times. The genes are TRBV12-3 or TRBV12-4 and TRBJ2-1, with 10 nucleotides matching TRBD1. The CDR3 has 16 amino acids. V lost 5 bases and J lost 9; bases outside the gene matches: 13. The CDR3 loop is CASSPSLGQGFGEQFF. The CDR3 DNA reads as TGTGCCAGCAGTCCGTCCCTGGGACAGGGGTTCGGTGAGCAGTTCTTC.

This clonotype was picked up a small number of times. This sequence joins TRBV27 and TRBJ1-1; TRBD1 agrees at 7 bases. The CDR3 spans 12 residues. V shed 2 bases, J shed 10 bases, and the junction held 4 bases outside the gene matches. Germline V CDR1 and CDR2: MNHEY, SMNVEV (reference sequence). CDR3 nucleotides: TGTGCCAGCAGTTTACGCACAGGGGTAGCTTTCTTT. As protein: CASSLRTGVAFF.

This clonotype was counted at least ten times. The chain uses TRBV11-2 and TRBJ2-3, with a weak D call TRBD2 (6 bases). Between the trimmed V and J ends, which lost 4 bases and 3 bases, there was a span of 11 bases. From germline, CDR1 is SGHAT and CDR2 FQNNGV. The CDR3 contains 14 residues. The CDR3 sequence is CASSSGTGTDTQYF. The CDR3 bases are TGTGCCAGCAGCTCGGGGACTGGGACAGATACGCAGTATTTT.

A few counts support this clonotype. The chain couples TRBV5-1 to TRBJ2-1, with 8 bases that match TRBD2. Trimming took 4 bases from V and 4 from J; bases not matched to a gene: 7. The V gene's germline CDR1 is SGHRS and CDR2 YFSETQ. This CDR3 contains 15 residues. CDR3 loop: CASSTSSGSYNEQFF. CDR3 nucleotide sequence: TGCGCCAGCAGCACCTCTAGCGGGTCTTACAATGAGCAGTTCTTC.

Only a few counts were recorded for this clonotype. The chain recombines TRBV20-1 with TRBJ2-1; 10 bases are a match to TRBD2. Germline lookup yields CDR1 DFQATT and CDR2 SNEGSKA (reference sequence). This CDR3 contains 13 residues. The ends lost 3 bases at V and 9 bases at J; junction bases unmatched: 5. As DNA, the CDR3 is TGCAGTGCTAGTAAGCGGGGGGGCCGTGAGCAGTTCTTC. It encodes CSASKRGGREQFF.

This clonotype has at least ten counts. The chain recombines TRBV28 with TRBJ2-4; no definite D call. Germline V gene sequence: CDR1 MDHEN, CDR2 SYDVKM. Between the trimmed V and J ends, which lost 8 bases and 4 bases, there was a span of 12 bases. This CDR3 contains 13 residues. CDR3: CASQSIPKNIQYF. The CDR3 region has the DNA TGTGCCAGCCAAAGCATCCCAAAAAACATTCAGTACTTC.

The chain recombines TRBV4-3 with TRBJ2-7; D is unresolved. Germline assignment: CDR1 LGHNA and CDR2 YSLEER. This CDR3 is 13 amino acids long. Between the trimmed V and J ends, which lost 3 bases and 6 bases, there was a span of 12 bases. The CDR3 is CASSHSIGPEQYF. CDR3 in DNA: TGCGCCAGCAGCCATTCCATTGGCCCCGAGCAGTACTTC.

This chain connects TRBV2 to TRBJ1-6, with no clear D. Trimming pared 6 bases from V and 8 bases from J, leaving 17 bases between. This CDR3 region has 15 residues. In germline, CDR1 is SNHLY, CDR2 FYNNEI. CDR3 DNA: TGTGCCAGCAGCCCAGGAACCGCTGGACATTCACCCCTCCACTTT. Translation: CASSPGTAGHSPLHF.

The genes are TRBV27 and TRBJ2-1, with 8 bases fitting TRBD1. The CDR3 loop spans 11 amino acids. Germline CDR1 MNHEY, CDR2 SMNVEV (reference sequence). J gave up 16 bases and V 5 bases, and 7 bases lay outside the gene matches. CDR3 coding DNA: TGTGCCAGCAGTCTAGGGACAGGCTACTTCTTC. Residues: CASSLGTGYFF.

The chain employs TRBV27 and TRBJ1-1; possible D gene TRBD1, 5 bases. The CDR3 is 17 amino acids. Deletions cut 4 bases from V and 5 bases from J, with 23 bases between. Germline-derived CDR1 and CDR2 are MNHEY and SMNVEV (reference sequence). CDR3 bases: TGTGCCAGCAGTTGGGGAGGAGGGGTAGGGTATAGTACTGAAGCTTTCTTT. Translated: CASSWGGGVGYSTEAFF.

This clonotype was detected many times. Written as DNA, the CDR3 is TGTGCCAGCAGTTACGGGGAGGGGTCGTATGGCTACACCTTC. Protein sequence: CASSYGEGSYGYTF. The chain couples TRBV6-5 to TRBJ1-2; perhaps TRBD1 as D (5 bases). The CDR3 has 14 amino acids. The ends were cut back, 2 bases at V and 5 bases at J, with 12 bases in the middle. Germline assignment: CDR1 MNHEY and CDR2 SVGAGI.

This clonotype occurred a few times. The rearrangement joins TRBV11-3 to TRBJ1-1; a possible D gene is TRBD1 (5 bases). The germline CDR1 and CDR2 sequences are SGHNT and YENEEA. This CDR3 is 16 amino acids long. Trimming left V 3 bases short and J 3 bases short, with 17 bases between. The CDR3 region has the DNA TGTGCCAGCAGCTTTCGAGGGCCCCCGGGGGACACTGAAGCTTTCTTT. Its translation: CASSFRGPPGDTEAFF.

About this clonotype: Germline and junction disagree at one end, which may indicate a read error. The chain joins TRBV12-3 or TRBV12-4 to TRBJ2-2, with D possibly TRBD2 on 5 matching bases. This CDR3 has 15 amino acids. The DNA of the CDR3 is TGTGCCAGCAGTTTAAGACTACCGAAGACCGGGGAGCTGTTTTTT. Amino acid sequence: CASSLRLPKTGELFF.

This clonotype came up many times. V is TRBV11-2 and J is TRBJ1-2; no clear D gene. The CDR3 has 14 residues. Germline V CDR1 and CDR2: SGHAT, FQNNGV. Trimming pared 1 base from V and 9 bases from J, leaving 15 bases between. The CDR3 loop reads CASSLGERTMSYTF. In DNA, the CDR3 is TGTGCCAGCAGCTTAGGGGAGAGGACTATGAGCTACACCTTC.

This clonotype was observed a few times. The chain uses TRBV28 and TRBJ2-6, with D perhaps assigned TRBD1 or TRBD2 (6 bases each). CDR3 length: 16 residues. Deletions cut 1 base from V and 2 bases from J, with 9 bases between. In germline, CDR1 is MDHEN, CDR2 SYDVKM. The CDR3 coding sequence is TGTGCCAGCAGTTTATTTGGGGGGCCTGGGGCCAACGTCCTGACTTTC. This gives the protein CASSLFGGPGANVLTF.

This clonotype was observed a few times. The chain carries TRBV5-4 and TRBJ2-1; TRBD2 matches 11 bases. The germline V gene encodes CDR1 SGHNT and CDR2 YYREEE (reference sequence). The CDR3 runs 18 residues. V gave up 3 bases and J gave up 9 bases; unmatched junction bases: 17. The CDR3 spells CASSSGLAVLLWVGEQFF. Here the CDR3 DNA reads TGTGCCAGCAGCTCGGGACTAGCGGTGCTACTGTGGGTGGGTGAGCAGTTCTTC.

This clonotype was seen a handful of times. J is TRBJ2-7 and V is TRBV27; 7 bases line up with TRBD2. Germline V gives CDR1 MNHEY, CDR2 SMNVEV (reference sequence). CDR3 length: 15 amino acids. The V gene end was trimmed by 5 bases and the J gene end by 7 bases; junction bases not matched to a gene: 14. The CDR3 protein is CASSPAGLPAFEQYF. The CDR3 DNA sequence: TGTGCCAGCAGTCCAGCGGGACTCCCGGCGTTTGAGCAGTACTTC.

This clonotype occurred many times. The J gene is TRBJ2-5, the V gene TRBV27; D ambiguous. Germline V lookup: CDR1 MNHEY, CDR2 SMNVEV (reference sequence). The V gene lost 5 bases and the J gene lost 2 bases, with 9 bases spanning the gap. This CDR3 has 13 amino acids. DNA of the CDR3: TGTGCCAGCAGTCCGAGATTTCAAGAGACCCAGTACTTC. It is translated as CASSPRFQETQYF.

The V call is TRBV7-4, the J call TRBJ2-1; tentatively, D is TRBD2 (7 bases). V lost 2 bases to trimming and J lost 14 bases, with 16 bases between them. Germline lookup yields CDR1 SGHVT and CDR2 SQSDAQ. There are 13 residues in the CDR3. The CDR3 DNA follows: TGTGCCAGCAGCTTAAATGGGGGGGCCGTGGAGTTCTTC. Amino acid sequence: CASSLNGGAVEFF.

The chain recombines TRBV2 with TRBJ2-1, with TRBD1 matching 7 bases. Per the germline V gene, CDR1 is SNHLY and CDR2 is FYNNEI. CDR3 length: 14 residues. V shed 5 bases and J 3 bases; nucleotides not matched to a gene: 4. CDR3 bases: TGTGCCAGCAGTTCGAGACAGGGCTACAATGAGCAGTTCTTC. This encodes CASSSRQGYNEQFF.